Detailed here is one T cell receptor beta chain. What it binds is unknown. These data come from a study of shared clonotypes between healthy human individuals. Study-level results: Clonotype sharing among donors likely depends on sequencing depth.

Deep-level settings were used for running the assay. Method: immunoSEQ multiplex PCR; TCRdb's copy keeps in-frame clones and lacks some. The table includes about 1 million clones, roughly 75% detected once. The donors were adults (healthy and HIV-negative) with no recent acute infections or vaccinations. The ends were cut back, 3 bases at V and 4 bases at J, with 19 bases in the middle. Germline V gene data show CDR1 as SGHNT and CDR2 as YYREEE (reference sequence). CDR3 size: 16 residues. Sequences were obtained from memory CD4+ T cells sorted from blood. The subset is: CD45RA-negative fraction. The sequence was collected from a man aged 18 to 29 in good health. The chain is built from TRBV5-4 and TRBJ2-5; tentatively, D is TRBD1 or TRBD2 (7 bases each). The CDR3 DNA reads as TGTGCCAGCAGCTCCCCCCAGGGGGGGGCCTCAGAGACCCAGTACTTC. It codes for CASSSPQGGASETQYF.